A single sample is the source of the 20 T cell receptor beta chains below, sequenced in a study of T-cell reconstitution after alpha-beta-depleted transplantation in children. Unique molecular identifiers were incorporated when the TCRbeta library was constructed. TCRdb recomputed calls from the PCR reads with MiXCR, one row per CDR3 protein. The sample lists hundreds of thousands of distinct CDR3 sequences, 8% to 9.5% occurring once. Sequencing was performed on PBMCs from the stem cell graft donor, taken from the stem cell graft. All receptors come from a human donor who donated a stem cell graft to a child with acute lymphoblastic leukemia.

This clonotype was counted ten times or more. CDR3 in DNA: TGTGCCAGCAGCTTCCCCGTTTCGGCTGAGCAGTTCTTC. Protein sequence: CASSFPVSAEQFF. The rearrangement joins TRBV5-6 to TRBJ2-1, with no clear D. Germline loops: CDR1 SGHDT, CDR2 YYEEEE. V lost 2 bases and J 9 bases, leaving 12 bases between the germline ends. This CDR3 has 13 residues.

This clonotype was seen many times. The chain uses TRBV5-1 and TRBJ1-4, with D perhaps TRBD1 (5 bases). V was pared by 9 bases and J by 3 bases, with 15 bases between. The CDR3 loop spans 14 amino acids. Germline V gene sequence: CDR1 SGHRS, CDR2 YFSETQ. The CDR3 sequence is CATKSTGPNEKLFF. In nucleotides, the CDR3 is TGCGCCACCAAATCAACAGGTCCTAATGAAAAACTGTTTTTT.

This chain links TRBV7-6 with TRBJ2-3; 10 bases match TRBD2. The CDR3 is 15 amino acids. Germline trimming cut 7 bases from V and 1 base from J; bases unmatched to any gene: 5. Germline V gene lookup returns CDR1 SGHVS and CDR2 FNYEAQ. CDR3 sequence reads: CASTKRGGGTDTQYF. CDR3 in DNA: TGTGCCAGCACGAAGCGGGGGGGCGGCACAGATACGCAGTATTTT.

There are a few counts of this clonotype. The chain combines TRBV27 with TRBJ2-1; unclear D gene. Trimming left V 4 bases short and J 9 bases short, with 7 bases between. CDR1 is MNHEY and CDR2 is SMNVEV in the germline V gene (reference sequence). This CDR3 has 11 amino acids. CDR3 residues: CASSSVAEQFF. CDR3 nucleotide sequence: TGTGCCAGCAGTTCAGTAGCTGAGCAGTTCTTC.

The chain joins TRBV6-2 or TRBV6-3 to TRBJ2-5, with D hard to call. The CDR3 spans 12 residues. The germline gives CDR1 MNHEY, CDR2 SVGEGT. V was pared by 7 bases and J by 7 bases, with 13 bases between. As DNA, the CDR3 is TGTGCCAGCAAGGCCCCCAGTGGGACCCAGTACTTC. This sequence encodes CASKAPSGTQYF.

The V gene is TRBV3-1, the J gene TRBJ1-2; D possibly corresponds to TRBD1 (5 bases). CDR3 size: 16 residues. The germline V and J ends were trimmed by 1 base and 0 bases, with 12 bases remaining between them. CDR1 and CDR2 (germline): LGHDT, YNNKEL (reference sequence). In nucleotides, the CDR3 is TGTGCCAGCAGCCAAGCGGGGGGAGCCGCTAACTATGGCTACACCTTC. It encodes CASSQAGGAANYGYTF.

The V call is TRBV12-3 or TRBV12-4, the J call TRBJ1-2, with D possibly being TRBD1 (5 bases). The CDR3 is 12 amino acids. V dropped 7 bases and J dropped 8 bases, with 14 bases sitting between them. In DNA, the CDR3 is TGTGCCAGCACCACGGGACGGAGCGGCTACACCTTC. Protein sequence: CASTTGRSGYTF.

This clonotype showed up many times. The J gene is TRBJ2-2, the V gene TRBV5-1; a possible D gene is TRBD1 (6 bases). The CDR3 covers 13 residues. Deletions cut 2 bases from V and 6 bases from J, with 8 bases between. Per the germline V gene, CDR1 is SGHRS and CDR2 is YFSETQ. Here the CDR3 reads CASSLQGAGELFF. The DNA for the CDR3 is TGCGCCAGCAGCTTACAGGGCGCCGGGGAGCTGTTTTTT.

The chain carries TRBV28 and TRBJ2-7; TRBD1 matches at 7 bases. The length of the CDR3 is 15 residues. Per germline, CDR1 MDHEN and CDR2 SYDVKM. Trimming cost V 5 bases and J 0 bases; bases outside gene matches: 7. The CDR3 region is CASSGSGTVSYEQYF. CDR3 bases: TGTGCCAGCAGTGGATCCGGGACAGTCTCCTACGAGCAGTACTTC.

The V and J genes are TRBV19 and TRBJ1-5, with D unclear. Trimming took off 7 bases at V and 5 bases at J, with 18 bases between the two ends. CDR1 and CDR2 from the germline V gene are LNHDA and SQIVND (reference sequence). This CDR3 has 15 amino acids. The CDR3 DNA reads as TGTGCCAGTAAGAGGAGAGGATCCTACGATCAGCCCCAGCATTTT. It specifies CASKRRGSYDQPQHF.

This clonotype has a count of ten or more. The V and J genes are TRBV12-3 or TRBV12-4 and TRBJ2-1; TRBD1 or TRBD2 may be the D gene (5 bases each). Trimming took off 3 bases at V and 15 bases at J, with 18 bases between the two ends. The CDR3 covers 13 residues. The CDR3 spells CASSLLGDAPPFF. CDR3 DNA: TGTGCCAGCAGTTTGCTGGGGGATGCTCCCCCGTTCTTC.

The gene calls are TRBV7-8 and TRBJ2-1; 10 bases map to TRBD1. V was clipped by 5 bases and J by 2 bases; unmatched bases: 6. This CDR3 is 16 amino acids long. CDR1 is SGHVS, CDR2 FQNEAQ, per germline. The CDR3 sequence is CASSPAGTGAYNEQFF. The CDR3 nucleotides are TGTGCCAGCAGCCCCGCCGGGACAGGGGCCTACAATGAGCAGTTCTTC.

The chain employs TRBV5-1 and TRBJ2-4; D not resolved. The CDR3 has 15 residues. V lost 0 bases and J lost 3, with 10 bases in between. Germline CDR1 reads SGHRS; CDR2 reads YFSETQ. The CDR3 sequence: CASSLDLVSKNIQYF. The CDR3 DNA is TGCGCCAGCAGCTTGGATTTGGTCAGCAAAAACATTCAGTACTTC.

The table lists this clonotype with many counts. This chain joins TRBV11-2 and TRBJ1-4; 7 nucleotides line up with TRBD1. The J segment lost 5 bases and the V segment lost 8 bases, leaving 8 bases of the junction unmatched. The CDR3 is 14 amino acids. In germline, CDR1 is SGHAT, CDR2 FQNNGV. CDR3 sequence reads: CASGQDRTNEKLFF. The DNA of the CDR3 is TGTGCCAGCGGCCAGGACAGGACGAATGAAAAACTGTTTTTT.

This clonotype was observed at least ten times. The chain couples TRBV12-3 or TRBV12-4 to TRBJ1-3, with D unresolved. The CDR3 totals 15 residues. V lost 3 bases and J lost 0, with 9 bases in between. CDR3 residues: CASSFRLTSGNTIYF. The CDR3, as DNA: TGTGCCAGCAGTTTTAGACTGACCTCTGGAAACACCATATATTTT.

This clonotype was found many times. This chain joins TRBV20-1 and TRBJ2-2; D unclear. The CDR3 loop spans 15 amino acids. CDR1 DFQATT and CDR2 SNEGSKA come from the germline V gene (reference sequence). The ends were cut back, 5 bases at V and 8 bases at J, with 21 bases in the middle. The CDR3 region is CSADPRTGINGELFF. CDR3 sequence (DNA): TGCAGTGCTGATCCCCGGACGGGCATAAATGGGGAGCTGTTTTTT.

The rearrangement links TRBV18 to TRBJ2-7; the D gene is possibly TRBD2 (5 bases). Trimming took 3 bases from V and 5 from J, leaving 14 bases between them. The CDR3 spans 14 residues. CDR1 and CDR2 from the germline V gene are KGHSH and LQKENI. The CDR3 reads CASSPLGSEDEQYF. The DNA for the CDR3 is TGTGCCAGCTCACCGTTAGGGAGTGAGGACGAGCAGTACTTC.

This clonotype was detected a few times. V and J are TRBV12-3 or TRBV12-4 and TRBJ1-2, with TRBD1 matching over 9 bases. Trimming at V came to 6 bases and at J to 4 bases, leaving 6 bases not matched to a gene. The CDR3 length is 14 residues. CDR3 protein: CASSPTGGFYGYTF. The CDR3 bases are TGTGCCAGCAGCCCGACAGGGGGTTTCTATGGCTACACCTTC.

The chain combines TRBV5-6 with TRBJ2-3; D is uncertain. The CDR3 is made up of 13 amino acids. V was pared by 7 bases and J by 3 bases, with 12 bases between. CDR1 and CDR2 from the germline V gene are SGHDT and YYEEEE. The CDR3 loop reads CASLSQGTDTQYF. In nucleotides, the CDR3 is TGTGCCAGCCTCTCCCAAGGAACAGATACGCAGTATTTT.

This clonotype was recorded many times. The J gene is TRBJ1-2, the V gene TRBV7-8; the D gene is possibly TRBD1 (6 bases). The germline V gene encodes CDR1 SGHVS and CDR2 FQNEAQ. Between the trimmed V and J ends, which lost 0 bases and 3 bases, there was a span of 14 bases. The CDR3 consists of 16 residues. CDR3 in DNA: TGTGCCAGCAGCTTAGCATGGACAGATCGAGACTATGGCTACACCTTC. Its protein is CASSLAWTDRDYGYTF. The variable domain in full, completed from reference TRBV7-8 and TRBJ1-2, reads GAGVSQSPRYKVAKRGQDVALRCDPISGHVSLFWYQQALGQGPEFLTYFQNEAQLDKSGLPSDRFFAERPEGSVSTLKIQRTQQEDSAVYLCASSLAWTDRDYGYTFGSGTRLTVV.